The 30 T cell receptor beta chains below all came from one sample that was sequenced in a study of OX40 agonist ivuxolimab in advanced cancers. Profiling relied on immunoSEQ multiplex PCR, and the TCRdb table lists in-frame clones only, not all of them. The sample comprises tens of thousands of clones, approximately 81% of which are singletons, and approximately 1.2% rests with the top ten. The sample was CD4+ or CD8+ T cells sorted from blood, taken in a trial of the OX40 agonist ivuxolimab. These receptors were taken from an adult with an advanced solid tumor such as melanoma, head and neck, liver or kidney cancer.

This clone was recorded only once. CDR3 region: CASSQDRAGGLEDTQYF. The DNA of the CDR3 is TGCGCCAGCAGCCAAGATCGAGCGGGGGGCCTGGAAGATACGCAGTATTTT. The chain is built from TRBV4-3 and TRBJ2-3; 9 bases are a match to TRBD2. Per the germline V gene, CDR1 is LGHNA and CDR2 is YSLEER. CDR3 length: 17 amino acids. J gave up 5 bases and V 0 bases, and 9 bases lay outside the gene matches.

V is TRBV14 and J is TRBJ2-6; D gene ambiguous. Germline V gene lookup returns CDR1 SGHDN and CDR2 FVKESK. V was clipped by 4 bases and J by 0 bases, with 13 bases between them. This CDR3 has 17 residues. CDR3 in amino acids: CASSRPTVISGANVLTF. CDR3 nucleotides: TGTGCCAGCAGCCGACCGACGGTGATCTCTGGGGCCAACGTCCTGACTTTC.

V usage is TRBV6-5 and J usage is TRBJ1-2; D is ambiguous. The V end was cut by 6 bases, the J end by 0 bases, with 11 bases between. In germline, CDR1 is MNHEY, CDR2 SVGAGI. The CDR3 has 14 amino acids. The CDR3 nucleotides read TGTGCCAGCAGCCGAGACCCTCCTAACTATGGCTACACCTTC. It encodes CASSRDPPNYGYTF.

The chain carries TRBV10-1 and TRBJ2-1, with TRBD2 matching 10 bases. This CDR3 region has 15 residues. V lost 6 bases, J lost 9 bases, and 11 bases stayed unmatched. Germline V gene lookup returns CDR1 WNHNN and CDR2 SYGVQD (reference sequence). The CDR3 protein is CASSVLAGPEGEQFF. The CDR3 DNA reads TGCGCCAGCAGCGTACTAGCGGGGCCAGAGGGTGAGCAGTTCTTC.

This chain links TRBV29-1 with TRBJ2-1; TRBD1 matches 7 bases. Germline CDR1 reads SQVTM; CDR2 reads ANQGSEA. The CDR3 spans 16 residues. V trimming: 4 bases; J trimming: 3 bases; junction bases outside the gene matches: 12. CDR3 residues: CSVVTGPNTYYNEQFF. CDR3 nucleotides: TGCAGCGTTGTGACAGGGCCCAATACTTACTACAATGAGCAGTTCTTC.

The rearrangement uses TRBV7-2 and TRBJ2-3; no firm D call. Trimming took 3 bases from V and 0 from J, leaving 16 bases between them. Germline V lookup: CDR1 SGHTA, CDR2 FQGNSA. This CDR3 contains 17 residues. The DNA of the CDR3 is TGTGCCAGCAGCTTCCAGAGAGGACGACCTAGCACAGATACGCAGTATTTT. As protein: CASSFQRGRPSTDTQYF.

J is TRBJ1-3 and V is TRBV18; D is uncertain. Trimming took 3 bases from V and 0 from J, leaving 12 bases between them. Germline assignment: CDR1 KGHSH and CDR2 LQKENI. CDR3 size: 16 residues. Here the CDR3 reads CASSPDGRFSGNTIYF. The CDR3 DNA reads TGTGCCAGCTCACCGGACGGACGTTTCTCTGGAAACACCATATATTTT.

J is TRBJ1-5 and V is TRBV29-1; D perhaps matches TRBD1 (5 bases). Trimming removed 7 bases at V and 6 bases at J, with 16 bases between. The CDR3 extends over 13 amino acids. CDR1 and CDR2 (germline): SQVTM, ANQGSEA. CDR3 sequence reads: CSAGQGWSQPQHF. CDR3 bases: TGCAGCGCCGGGCAGGGCTGGAGTCAGCCCCAGCATTTT.

The chain employs TRBV28 and TRBJ2-5; tentatively, D is TRBD2 (7 bases). V was cut by 5 bases and J by 0 bases, with 13 bases left in between. The germline V gene encodes CDR1 MDHEN and CDR2 SYDVKM. CDR3 length equals 15 residues. As DNA, the CDR3 is TGTGCCAGCAGTCCGGGGGGCAGGAACCAAGAGACCCAGTACTTC. Translating it yields CASSPGGRNQETQYF.

V is TRBV5-4 and J is TRBJ1-4, with D possibly being TRBD1 (5 bases). Trimming pared 2 bases from V and 6 bases from J, leaving 11 bases between. From germline, CDR1 is SGHNT and CDR2 YYREEE (reference sequence). CDR3 length equals 14 residues. This chain's CDR3 is CASSFGGTDEKLFF. The CDR3 coding sequence is TGTGCCAGCAGCTTTGGGGGGACCGATGAAAAACTGTTTTTT.

The chain couples TRBV6-5 to TRBJ1-1, with D uncertain. Germline V gives CDR1 MNHEY, CDR2 SVGAGI. The CDR3 runs to 13 residues. Trimming left V 6 bases short and J 4 bases short, with 12 bases between. The CDR3 DNA sequence: TGTGCCAGCAGCCGTCCCTGGGGCACTGAAGCTTTCTTT. It is translated as CASSRPWGTEAFF.

About this clone: The same CDR3 is also encoded by other DNA sequences in this sample. The chain joins TRBV18 to TRBJ1-1; D is possibly TRBD1 (5 bases). The CDR3 totals 13 residues. Germline CDR1 KGHSH, CDR2 LQKENI. V lost 3 bases and J lost 4, with 9 bases in between. CDR3 sequence (DNA): TGTGCCAGCTCACCGGGGACTCCCACTGAAGCTTTCTTT. This codes for CASSPGTPTEAFF.

This rearrangement joins TRBV7-2 to TRBJ1-1, with D unresolved. Trimming removed 7 bases at V and 8 bases at J, with 11 bases between. The CDR3 is 11 amino acids. From germline, CDR1 is SGHTA and CDR2 FQGNSA. The CDR3 bases are TGTGCCAGCAACTCCTTCGGCGAAGCTTTCTTT. Translated: CASNSFGEAFF.

This clone has only one observation. This chain joins TRBV28 and TRBJ2-3; the match to TRBD2 covers 9 bases. Germline V gene data show CDR1 as MDHEN and CDR2 as SYDVKM. This CDR3 region has 15 residues. V lost 5 bases, J lost 1 base, and 4 bases stayed unmatched. CDR3 coding DNA: TGTGCCAGCAGTGTGGCTAGCGGGGGCACAGATACGCAGTATTTT. This encodes CASSVASGGTDTQYF.

The rearrangement links TRBV15 to TRBJ1-5; TRBD1 is a possible D gene (6 bases). Looked up from germline, CDR1 is LNHNV and CDR2 is YYDKDF (reference sequence). CDR3 length equals 15 residues. Deletions cut 0 bases from V and 3 bases from J, with 9 bases between. The CDR3 sequence is CATSRENRANQPQHF. The DNA for the CDR3 is TGTGCCACCAGCAGAGAGAACAGGGCCAATCAGCCCCAGCATTTT.

This clone has just one count. This chain uses TRBV10-2 with TRBJ2-3; 8 bases fit TRBD2. The ends lost 6 bases at V and 5 bases at J; junction bases unmatched: 7. This CDR3 contains 14 residues. Germline V lookup: CDR1 WSHSY, CDR2 SAAADI. This CDR3 reads CASRSPSGGDTQYF. The DNA of the CDR3 is TGCGCCAGCAGAAGCCCAAGCGGGGGAGATACGCAGTATTTT.

The V and J genes are TRBV7-2 and TRBJ2-2; D may be TRBD1 or TRBD2 (6 bases each). V was shortened by 2 bases and J by 4 bases, with 14 bases between the two germline ends. Germline CDR1 SGHTA, CDR2 FQGNSA. CDR3 length equals 16 residues. This CDR3 reads CASSLRGGPTTGELFF. CDR3 DNA sequence: TGTGCCAGCAGCTTACGTGGGGGGCCGACCACCGGGGAGCTGTTTTTT.

The V gene is TRBV10-2, the J gene TRBJ2-1; unclear D gene. V was cut by 7 bases and J by 4 bases, with 8 bases left in between. Per the germline V gene, CDR1 is WSHSY and CDR2 is SAAADI. This CDR3 has 12 residues. The CDR3 bases are TGCGCCAGCACCGACGGTTACAATGAGCAGTTCTTC. Translating it yields CASTDGYNEQFF.

The count of this clone is one. This chain uses TRBV4-1 with TRBJ1-2; a weak D match, TRBD1 (6 bases). This CDR3 is 16 amino acids long. Trimming removed 6 bases from V and 4 bases from J, with 21 bases in between. Per germline, CDR1 MGHRA and CDR2 YSYEKL. The CDR3 here is CASRGSQGRGIYGYTF. For the CDR3, the DNA is TGCGCCAGCAGAGGCTCCCAGGGGAGGGGGATCTATGGCTACACCTTC.

This clone was observed a single time. The CDR3 here is CASSSGTKPPDTQYF. The CDR3 DNA sequence: TGTGCCAGCAGCTCCGGGACTAAGCCCCCCGATACGCAGTATTTT. V is TRBV7-6 and J is TRBJ2-3; 7 bases map to TRBD2. V trimming: 4 bases; J trimming: 6 bases; junction bases outside the gene matches: 10. This CDR3 has 15 amino acids. Germline V lookup: CDR1 SGHVS, CDR2 FNYEAQ.

The J gene is TRBJ2-5, the V gene TRBV30; no firm D call. With 0 bases removed from V and 1 base from J, the gap between germline ends came to 6 bases. Germline V gene sequence: CDR1 GTSNPN, CDR2 SVGIG (reference sequence). The CDR3 spans 13 residues. The CDR3 loop is CAWSVTGQETQYF. Written as DNA, the CDR3 is TGTGCCTGGAGTGTAACGGGCCAAGAGACCCAGTACTTC.

Only a few counts were recorded for this clone. CDR3 region: CAISLGGRPKDNYGYTF. The CDR3, as DNA: TGTGCCATCAGTCTGGGGGGCAGACCCAAAGATAACTATGGCTACACCTTC. This sequence joins TRBV10-3 and TRBJ1-2, with a weak D call TRBD1 (6 bases). The germline V and J ends were trimmed by 5 bases and 1 base, with 20 bases remaining between them. Looked up from germline, CDR1 is ENHRY and CDR2 is SYGVKD. CDR3 size: 17 residues.

The rearrangement joins TRBV29-1 to TRBJ2-7, with D possibly TRBD1 on 5 matching bases. The V gene lost 6 bases and the J gene lost 3 bases, with 18 bases spanning the gap. The CDR3 totals 14 residues. Germline V CDR1 and CDR2: SQVTM, ANQGSEA. Here the CDR3 DNA reads TGCAGCGTACGACCCCCTGACAGAATCTACGAGCAGTACGTC. Translated, it gives CSVRPPDRIYEQYV.

The rearrangement uses TRBV4-2 and TRBJ2-2; 8 bases map to TRBD2. V shed 4 bases and J 4 bases; nucleotides not matched to a gene: 8. The CDR3 spans 16 residues. CDR1 is LGHNA, CDR2 YNFKEQ, per germline. This CDR3 is CASSLASGGPTGELFF. CDR3 nucleotide sequence: TGTGCCAGCAGCCTTGCCTCGGGGGGGCCCACCGGGGAGCTGTTTTTT.

The V gene is TRBV19, the J gene TRBJ1-1; D may be TRBD1 (5 bases). Germline CDR1 is LNHDA and CDR2 is SQIVND (reference sequence). Deletions cut 4 bases from V and 5 bases from J, with 11 bases between. The CDR3 loop spans 13 amino acids. The CDR3 DNA reads as TGTGCCAGTAGTACGTCGGGGGAGACTGAAGCTTTCTTT. This codes for CASSTSGETEAFF.

The chain couples TRBV15 to TRBJ1-2; 8 nucleotides align to TRBD1. This CDR3 is 15 amino acids long. V was clipped by 0 bases and J by 4 bases; unmatched bases: 4. Germline loops: CDR1 LNHNV, CDR2 YYDKDF (reference sequence). The CDR3 reads CATSRDRQGPYGYTF. Written as DNA, the CDR3 is TGTGCCACCAGCAGAGACAGACAGGGGCCCTATGGCTACACCTTC.

The chain carries TRBV5-5 and TRBJ1-3; D not certain. CDR3 length: 15 amino acids. V was cut by 0 bases and J by 7 bases, with 14 bases left in between. Germline lookup yields CDR1 SGHKS and CDR2 YYEKEE (reference sequence). The CDR3 loop is CASSLDWGFPNTIYF. The CDR3 bases are TGTGCCAGCAGCTTGGACTGGGGTTTCCCGAACACCATATATTTT.

The CDR3 DNA is TGCGCCAGCAGTAAGGACAGTACCTACGAGCAGTACGTC. This encodes CASSKDSTYEQYV. The V call is TRBV5-1, the J call TRBJ2-7; possible D gene TRBD1, 6 bases. The germline CDR1 and CDR2 sequences are SGHRS and YFSETQ. The CDR3 sequence is 13 residues long. Trimming took off 5 bases at V and 2 bases at J, with 11 bases between the two ends.

The table lists this clone with a few counts. V gene TRBV2 combines with J gene TRBJ2-2; D ambiguous. Germline V gene sequence: CDR1 SNHLY, CDR2 FYNNEI. The V and J ends lost 2 bases and 3 bases respectively, with 4 bases between them. The CDR3 has 13 amino acids. CDR3 residues: CASSETYTGELFF. CDR3 bases: TGTGCCAGCAGTGAAACCTACACCGGGGAGCTGTTTTTT.

This chain uses TRBV6-5 with TRBJ2-7, with D hard to call. V was trimmed by 2 bases and J by 3 bases, leaving 5 bases between them. The CDR3 is 12 residues long. The germline V gene encodes CDR1 MNHEY and CDR2 SVGAGI. The CDR3 DNA reads TGTGCCAGCAGTTACAAGAACTACGAGCAGTACTTC. Its translation is CASSYKNYEQYF.